This is a list of T cell receptor beta chains from one sample in a study of T cell repertoires in cytomegalovirus infection. TCRdb reprocessed the reads with MiXCR, giving one entry per CDR3 protein. The sample has roughly 150,000 distinct CDR3 sequences; roughly a sixth are singletons. What was sequenced was CD8+ T cells from PBMCs. The receptor set was obtained from a human donor in good health (CMV status not recorded). Some clones in this sample may be carry-over from other donors' samples. Each CDR3 is given with its conserved first and last residue. Fields, in order: D gene, clone size, J gene, V gene, CDR3 protein, CDR3 DNA. The D gene is left open where the match is weak. The size entry is marked missing in some rows and otherwise reads once, few, many or a size class.

NA,NA,TRBJ1-1,TRBV6-6,CASSYGTRGAFF,TGTGCCAGCAGTTACGGGACACGGGGAGCTTTCTTT
NA,many,TRBJ2-2,TRBV6-5,CASSYGQYRVTGELFF,TGTGCCAGCAGTTACGGACAGTATAGGGTCACCGGGGAGCTGTTTTTT
TRBD1,few,TRBJ1-5,TRBV19,CASRDRDSNQPQHF,TGTGCCAGTAGGGACAGGGATAGCAATCAGCCCCAGCATTTT
NA,NA,TRBJ1-1,TRBV23-1,CASSPERGQAFF,TGCGCCAGCAGTCCCGAACGGGGACAAGCTTTCTTT
NA,NA,TRBJ1-1,TRBV9,CASARGWENTEAFF,TGTGCCAGCGCCCGTGGGTGGGAGAACACTGAAGCTTTCTTT
NA,NA,TRBJ2-1,TRBV7-2,CACSGWDNAYNEQFF,TGTGCCTGCAGCGGGTGGGACAACGCCTACAATGAGCAGTTCTTC
NA,NA,TRBJ2-5,TRBV27,CASSPRRAEETQYF,TGTGCCAGCAGCCCCCGACGGGCGGAAGAGACCCAGTACTTC
TRBD1,NA,TRBJ1-5,TRBV7-9,CASSQGGDRGRQPQHF,TGTGCCAGCAGCCAGGGGGGGGACAGGGGACGGCAGCCCCAGCATTTT
TRBD1,NA,TRBJ2-1,TRBV2,CASRVPGQGLDEQFF,TGTGCCAGCAGGGTCCCGGGACAGGGGTTGGATGAGCAGTTCTTC
NA,few,TRBJ1-2,TRBV5-6,CASSLGPQGSTGYTF,TGTGCCAGCAGCTTGGGACCACAGGGATCAACGGGCTACACCTTC
NA,many,TRBJ2-2,TRBV6-5,CASSYLQGEGTGELFF,TGTGCCAGCAGTTACTTGCAGGGAGAGGGGACCGGGGAGCTGTTTTTT
NA,few,TRBJ2-3,TRBV6-2/TRBV6-3,CASSYSPDTQYF,TGTGCCAGCAGTTACTCCCCAGATACGCAGTATTTT
NA,many,TRBJ1-5,TRBV28,CASREGNQPQHF,TGTGCCAGCAGAGAGGGGAATCAGCCCCAGCATTTT
TRBD2,NA,TRBJ2-5,TRBV7-3,CASSADSGRVYQETQYF,TGTGCCAGCAGCGCGGACAGCGGGAGGGTTTACCAAGAGACCCAGTACTTC
NA,NA,TRBJ1-1,TRBV7-8,CASSSRATGRRAFF,TGTGCCAGCAGCTCCAGGGCCACAGGGAGACGAGCTTTCTTT
TRBD2,many,TRBJ2-1,TRBV7-2,CASSLRVRLAGGNNEQFF,TGTGCCAGCAGCTTAAGGGTACGACTAGCGGGAGGCAACAATGAGCAGTTCTTC
NA,many,TRBJ1-1,TRBV7-2,CASSWGGNTEAFF,TGTGCCAGCAGCTGGGGGGGGAACACTGAAGCTTTCTTT
TRBD1,many,TRBJ2-4,TRBV6-1,CASSERQGVDKNIQYF,TGTGCCAGCAGTGAAAGACAGGGGGTGGACAAAAACATTCAGTACTTC
TRBD1,few,TRBJ1-5,TRBV20-1,CSARSGTANQPQHF,TGCAGTGCTAGATCCGGGACAGCTAATCAGCCCCAGCATTTT
NA,NA,TRBJ2-1,TRBV11-2,CASSGLLQFF,TGTGCCAGCAGCGGACTTCTACAGTTCTTC
NA,few,TRBJ2-7,TRBV7-2,CASSSSGTSWEQYF,TGTGCCAGCAGCTCTTCAGGGACGTCCTGGGAGCAGTACTTC
TRBD1,many,TRBJ2-7,TRBV7-9,CASSLGSGTAVYEQYF,TGTGCCAGCAGCTTAGGTTCCGGGACAGCCGTCTACGAGCAGTACTTC
TRBD2,NA,TRBJ2-1,TRBV2,CASSERLAGRYNEQFF,TGTGCCAGCAGTGAACGACTAGCGGGCAGGTACAATGAGCAGTTCTTC
NA,NA,TRBJ1-2,TRBV29-1,CSVLTGGYTF,TGCAGCGTCCTAACGGGTGGCTACACCTTC
NA,many,TRBJ1-2,TRBV7-2,CASSSGGNSYTF,TGTGCCAGCAGCTCCGGGGGCAATAGCTACACCTTC
NA,NA,TRBJ2-7,TRBV7-2,CASSLEASPYEQYF,TGTGCCAGCAGCTTAGAGGCCAGCCCCTACGAGCAGTACTTC
NA,few,TRBJ1-4,TRBV7-2,CASSRRAYDEKLFF,TGTGCCAGCAGCCGGCGGGCCTATGATGAAAAACTGTTTTTT
NA,few,TRBJ2-2,TRBV11-2,CASGEAGTGELFF,TGTGCCAGCGGCGAGGCGGGGACCGGGGAGCTGTTTTTT
NA,NA,TRBJ1-1,TRBV27,CASSLVGATEAFF,TGTGCCAGCAGCCTAGTAGGGGCCACTGAAGCTTTCTTT
NA,NA,TRBJ2-1,TRBV5-4,CASSLVLGNEQFF,TGTGCCAGCAGCTTGGTCCTGGGCAATGAGCAGTTCTTC
NA,NA,TRBJ2-7,TRBV6-1,CASSEAVRIPYEQYF,TGTGCCAGCAGTGAAGCGGTGAGAATCCCCTACGAGCAGTACTTC
NA,few,TRBJ2-5,TRBV5-5,CASSWIVPLDDRQETQYF,TGTGCCAGCAGCTGGATCGTGCCCTTAGATGACAGACAAGAGACCCAGTACTTC
NA,NA,TRBJ2-5,TRBV7-2,CASSLGLLETQYF,TGTGCCAGCAGCCTGGGACTCTTGGAGACCCAGTACTTC
NA,NA,TRBJ2-5,TRBV7-2,CASSLAPNRETQYF,TGTGCCAGCAGCTTAGCGCCCAATCGAGAGACCCAGTACTTC
NA,NA,TRBJ2-1,TRBV6-2/TRBV6-3,CASSYSWPCSYNEQFF,TGTGCCAGCAGTTACTCCTGGCCCTGCTCCTACAATGAGCAGTTCTTC
TRBD1,NA,TRBJ1-2,TRBV25-1,CASSDYKGQGGNYGYTF,TGTGCCAGCAGTGACTATAAAGGACAGGGTGGGAACTATGGCTACACCTTC
NA,few,TRBJ1-1,TRBV7-6,CASSAGALMNTEAFF,TGTGCCAGCAGCGCGGGGGCACTTATGAACACTGAAGCTTTCTTT
TRBD1,NA,TRBJ1-2,TRBV7-9,CASRAGTGENGYTF,TGTGCCAGCAGAGCCGGGACAGGGGAGAATGGCTACACCTTC
TRBD1,many,TRBJ1-5,TRBV7-8,CASSLTGGVGSNQPQHF,TGTGCCAGCAGCTTGACAGGGGGCGTGGGAAGCAATCAGCCCCAGCATTTT
NA,few,TRBJ2-1,TRBV6-5,CASSYSGTWDNEQFF,TGTGCCAGCAGTTACTCTGGGACATGGGACAATGAGCAGTTCTTC
NA,NA,TRBJ2-7,TRBV7-2,CASSLMTGQAYEQYF,TGTGCCAGCAGCTTGATGACAGGTCAGGCCTACGAGCAGTACTTC
NA,NA,TRBJ2-5,TRBV7-2,CASSLVSQETQYF,TGTGCCAGCAGCTTAGTTTCCCAAGAGACCCAGTACTTC
NA,NA,TRBJ2-7,TRBV6-2/TRBV6-3,CASRATGAGSPYEQYF,TGTGCCAGCAGAGCTACCGGGGCAGGGTCGCCCTACGAGCAGTACTTC
NA,NA,TRBJ2-4,TRBV11-2,CASSFGPGAKNIQYF,TGTGCCAGCAGCTTTGGTCCAGGGGCCAAAAACATTCAGTACTTC
TRBD1,NA,TRBJ1-2,TRBV7-9,CASSSDRDRNYGYTF,TGTGCCAGCAGCTCCGACCGGGACAGAAACTATGGCTACACCTTC
TRBD2,few,TRBJ2-1,TRBV7-3,CASSSSGEPYNEQFF,TGTGCCAGCAGCTCGAGCGGGGAGCCCTACAATGAGCAGTTCTTC
NA,many,TRBJ2-4,TRBV7-8,CASSPGTGKNIQYF,TGTGCCAGCAGTCCCGGGACTGGAAAAAACATTCAGTACTTC
TRBD1,few,TRBJ2-2,TRBV7-6,CASSLGGQYTGELFF,TGTGCCAGCAGCCTAGGGGGCCAGTACACCGGGGAGCTGTTTTTT
NA,NA,TRBJ1-1,TRBV19,CASKFSGPNSEAFF,TGTGCCAGTAAGTTTTCGGGACCGAATTCTGAAGCTTTCTTT
TRBD2,many,TRBJ2-7,TRBV7-2,CASSLGVGLGVDEQYF,TGTGCCAGCAGCTTAGGCGTTGGACTAGGGGTTGACGAGCAGTACTTC
NA,NA,TRBJ1-3,TRBV27,CASSLYGSSGNTIYF,TGTGCCAGCAGTTTATACGGGAGCTCTGGAAACACCATATATTTT
TRBD2,few,TRBJ2-1,TRBV6-8,CASRRRGAGDNEQFF,TGTGCCAGCAGAAGGAGGGGAGCGGGGGACAATGAGCAGTTCTTC
NA,many,TRBJ1-2,TRBV7-2,CASTPPGSTYGYTF,TGTGCCAGCACCCCCCCGGGGAGTACCTATGGCTACACCTTC